This T cell receptor (beta chain) derives from a study of cytomegalovirus exposure and HLA in healthy donors (dated by TCRdb to about 2017). For the wider study: An earlier analysis of roughly 630 of the donors reported approximately 300 Gb of sequence data and more than 90 million unique TCR beta sequences from 190 million or so T cells. An early release covering 500 to 750 HLA-typed donors comprised approximately 300 gigabases of sequencing data and roughly 85 million unique TCR sequences. Among the roughly 400 genotyped donors, approximately 82% belonged to the genetic ancestry cluster associated with self-reported Caucasian donors. The study aimed to test whether signatures of past pathogen exposure could be identified by cataloging public T cell receptors. Using immunosequencing, the study profiled T cell repertoires from some 670 subjects and related those repertoires to cytomegalovirus serostatus. In addition to the first cohort of 500 to 850 subjects, a separate validation cohort of 120 different subjects was used. High-throughput TCR immunosequencing, statistical association of individual TCRs with disease status, and machine learning were combined to predict cytomegalovirus infection status. A later analysis re-analyzed previously published TCR beta repertoires from approximately 700 donors and added high-resolution HLA genotyping to study TCR occurrence patterns. In the later analysis, no new phenotypic data were used to find candidate immune exposures; instead, reliance was placed on TCR beta sequences and their occurrence across donors. An earlier analysis of some 500 of the donors applied high-throughput TCR beta sequencing to assess whether each TCR beta V gene segment acted as functional or pseudogenic. Donor age, sex, ethnicity and CMV serostatus were compiled alongside the repertoire data. A later genetic analysis used genome-wide SNP genotypes for about 60% of the roughly 700 donors, treating that subset as a discovery cohort. All discovery cohort repertoires had been generated on a single sequencing platform. Class I and class II HLA loci were covered by the typing at four-digit resolution. The number of donors typed differed by locus, with roughly 620-640 for A, B, C, DRB1 and DQB1, around 500 for DQA1, 600 to 610 for DPA1, and under 490 for DPB1. Several DR-DQ haplotypes were handled as single units for association and clustering because linkage in the cohort was strong. Across about 380 genotyped donors of the cohort, an average of about 240,000 unique TCR beta nucleotide sequences per donor were sequenced, and approximately 19% of those sequences were non-productive. The paper's findings and limits, for the study overall: An association between a missense DCLRE1C variant and V-gene and J-gene trimming of TCR beta chains was found in a later genetic analysis and replicated in an independent cohort. Assigning TCR associations to individual alleles was difficult when HLA alleles, especially DR and DQ, strongly co-occurred. The only immune exposure information available for the cohort was CMV serostatus. Because counts were too low, more than 15 rarely observed V segments, including chromosome 9 orphons, were left out of the earlier analysis of 587 of the donors. A total of 150 or so TCR beta chains were listed by the study as associated with cytomegalovirus. In an earlier analysis of approximately 600 of the donors, most TCR beta V segments were observed in productive rearrangements about 87% or about 30% of the time, broadly matching IMGT annotations. Some IMGT-functional V segments, including TRBV6-2 and TRBV6-3, could not be distinguished by the 87-base-pair reads and were therefore excluded. According to a later analysis, most CMV-associated TCR beta chains appeared to be HLA-restricted, and the HLA associations seemed to be driven largely by CMV exposure. The authors suggested that the approach could potentially be extended to other disease states and immunological phenotypes. The sequencing pipeline was judged likely to have produced a cluster of highly shared sequence variants as a technical artifact. The presence/absence analyses assumed that sequencing depth was roughly uniform across donors, and that assumption may not be true. In both the original and validation cohorts, the classifier was reported to diagnose cytomegalovirus status with high specificity and sensitivity. According to a later analysis, TCR association rates differed among HLA loci, with DRB1 alleles showing the most associated TCRs and HLA-C alleles showing the fewest. Because HLA typing was unavailable for some donors at each locus, only the typed subset was used in association tests. In a later analysis, several top co-occurrence clusters were reported to appear linked to parvovirus B19, influenza, CMV and Epstein-Barr virus. In a later genetic analysis, fewer N-insertions in productive TCRs were reported among donors in an Asian-associated ancestry cluster than the approximately 710-donor mean. A few of the identified cytomegalovirus-associated TCR beta chains were confirmed in vitro to be specific for cytomegalovirus antigens. Compared with equally common non-associated chains, HLA-associated TCR beta chains in a later analysis were more clonally expanded and had lower generation probabilities. A further reported finding was that TCR beta sequences accurately predicted the HLA-A and HLA-B alleles for most subjects in the first cohort. Linkage disequilibrium might explain the correlated functional status among segregating V segments, but an unknown experimental factor could not be excluded. Specific HLA alleles were associated with 15,000 to 20,000 TCR beta sequences at a false discovery rate of 0.05 in a later analysis. In this cohort, only TCR beta chains were sequenced, and detectable features were limited by the absence of alpha or paired-chain data. While some public TCRs were present in many individuals, most TCR sequences turned up only very rarely across donors.

Library method: the immunoSEQ multiplex PCR assay. The multiplex PCR relied on a mix of 60 forward primers for TCR Vbeta segments and 13 reverse primers for TCR Jbeta segments. Amplification of the CDR3 region of rearranged TCR beta genes was performed with a multiplex PCR assay on genomic DNA. The Illumina HiSeq System was used to sequence the amplified TCR beta libraries as 87-base-pair reads. Concerning the study's data processing: Across the roughly 640 repertoires, a later analysis counted around 80 million unique TCR beta chains, some 11 million of which were shared by at least two donors. Raw reads were error-corrected and collapsed into unique sequences by a nearest-neighbor algorithm in which closely related sequences were merged to remove PCR and sequencing errors. CDR3 sequences were aligned to IMGT reference sequences to assign V, D and J gene segments. For a sequence to be retained, a match of at least six nucleotides was required to both a V gene segment and a J gene segment. Rearrangements were classified as productive when the CDR3 lacked stop codons and remained in frame with V and J, and all other rearrangements were classified as non-productive. CDR3 was defined according to IMGT convention as the region running from the second conserved V-encoded cysteine to the conserved J-encoded phenylalanine. The earlier analysis of about 590 of the donors excluded sequences that lacked an unambiguous match to a single V gene segment. In an earlier analysis of a few hundred of the donors, a V segment was called functional when productive rearrangements were above 56.7%, and segregating when the standard deviation between donors exceeded 5%. A statistical classification framework was built for diagnosing cytomegalovirus status from the catalog of TCR beta chain sequences. In a later analysis, TCR nucleotide sequences were compared against IMGT/GENE-DB human TR gene sequences so that V and J genes could be assigned. A later analysis assigned CDR3 sequences and most-parsimonious VDJ recombination scenarios with the TCRdist pipeline. A later analysis defined each TCR beta chain by its CDR3 amino acid sequence plus V-gene family, and excluded reads lacking a unique V-gene family. A later analysis removed nearly 600 highly shared, low-generation-probability nucleotide sequences to deal with suspected cross-contamination and a sequencing artifact. In a later analysis, a clonal expansion index was calculated for each public chain from normalized within-repertoire ranks of inferred template counts. In a later analysis, generation probabilities were computed with a VDJ recombination model fitted to out-of-frame rearrangements, and the resulting probabilities were checked against IGoR. In a later analysis, hypergeometric tests were used to score TCR-TCR, TCR-HLA and TCR-CMV co-occurrence, with a repertoire-size bias correction applied to TCR pairs. To estimate false discovery rates, a later analysis permuted the HLA or CMV assignments 20 times. In a later analysis, co-occurring TCRs were grouped using DBSCAN, with TCRdist sequence similarity added in when clustering inside HLA-allele-positive subsets. Repertoires with fewer than 30,000 or more than 120,000 public chains, plus five repertoires with anomalous nucleotide sharing, were excluded from co-occurrence clustering. TCRdb's version of the immuneACCESS table is confined to in-frame rearrangements and falls short of the full clone set. An unresolved V gene accounts for under half of the shortfall where checked; the remainder is of unknown origin. The V and J calls and the clone size are those of that table, but D and trimming were determined from the DNA. In this sample the table shows 110,000 or so clones, 65% to 85% of which occur a single time. The ten top clones hold roughly 3% of the sample.

The germline V gene yields MRHNA for CDR1 and SNTAGT for CDR2. The CDR3 contains 15 residues, cysteine and phenylalanine counted. Kept here is only the CDR3 DNA, which spans 45 bases and is read in frame from base 1. V is pruned by 2 bases and J by 8 bases, leaving 5 bases of the junction without a gene match. The cohort was made up of about 670 healthy bone marrow donors. At the time of sampling, all cohort members were nominally healthy, though unrecorded immune exposures were likely present. The donor tested CMV seropositive and was one of the 289 seropositive cohort members. Each donor provided a peripheral blood sample, and peripheral blood mononuclear cells were used for TCR beta sequencing. The Qiagen DNeasy Blood Extraction Kit was used to extract genomic DNA from the blood cell samples. Comments on this clone: Its antigen is currently not known. Qualities for individual bases were not recorded, and no much larger clone is one base off.

Sequenced: PBMCs. The chain links TRBV6-4 with TRBJ2-1; TRBD2 agrees with 11 junctional bases. The source is a woman aged 40 to 50 in good health and CMV-seropositive. CDR3 loop: CASSDGLAGGDEQFF. DNA sequence: TGTGCCAGCAGTGACGGGCTAGCGGGGGGAGATGAGCAGTTCTTC.